Shown below are 20 T cell receptor beta chains from a single sample sequenced in a study of blood T cell repertoires in COVID-19. This table comes from immunoSEQ multiplex PCR, and its TCRdb copy is limited to in-frame clones, with some not included. The sample yields about 50,000 clones, 60% to 80% seen once. Sample: PBMCs or T cells enriched from blood (not recorded which). The source of these receptors is a woman in her forties or fifties with acute COVID-19.

The rearrangement joins TRBV9 to TRBJ2-3, with D possibly TRBD1 on 6 matching bases. The CDR3 has 15 residues. From germline, CDR1 is SGDLS and CDR2 YYNGEE. Trimming pared 2 bases from V and 0 bases from J, leaving 10 bases between. Here the CDR3 DNA reads TGTGCCAGCAGCGTCAGCAGGGGTAGCACAGATACGCAGTATTTT. Encoded protein: CASSVSRGSTDTQYF.

The CDR3 reads CASSFNRVGEQFF. CDR3 nucleotides: TGTGCCAGCAGCTTTAACAGGGTAGGAGAGCAGTTCTTC. The gene calls are TRBV5-8 and TRBJ2-1, with D possibly matching TRBD1 (6 bases). Deletions cut 2 bases from V and 10 bases from J, with 13 bases between. Germline loops: CDR1 SGHTS, CDR2 YDEGEE. The CDR3 runs 13 residues.

CDR3 DNA: TGTGCCAGCTCACCACCGACGACTAGCGCTACCGGGGAGCTGTTTTTT. Protein: CASSPPTTSATGELFF. The chain links TRBV18 to TRBJ2-2; TRBD2 matches at 8 bases. Trimming removed 0 bases from V and 5 bases from J; junction bases left unmatched: 5. CDR1 KGHSH and CDR2 LQKENI come from the germline V gene. The CDR3 spans 16 residues.

The rearrangement joins TRBV13 to TRBJ1-1; D gene ambiguous. This CDR3 is built from 13 residues. Trimming removed 5 bases at V and 1 base at J, with 8 bases between. Germline V gives CDR1 PRHDT, CDR2 FYEKMQ (reference sequence). CDR3 in DNA: TGTGCCAGCAGCCTGGCAGGGAACACTGAAGCTTTCTTT. Translated: CASSLAGNTEAFF.

The chain joins TRBV4-1 to TRBJ1-2; 8 nucleotides align to TRBD1. The CDR3 runs 15 residues. From germline, CDR1 is MGHRA and CDR2 YSYEKL. V lost 1 base to trimming and J lost 2 bases; unmatched junction nucleotides: 3. This CDR3 reads CASSQARGQNYGYTF. DNA of the CDR3: TGCGCCAGCAGCCAAGCCAGGGGGCAAAACTATGGCTACACCTTC.

This rearrangement joins TRBV6-5 to TRBJ1-5; D unclear. From germline, CDR1 is MNHEY and CDR2 SVGAGI. The germline V and J ends were trimmed by 3 bases and 6 bases, with 12 bases remaining between them. CDR3 size: 14 residues. The DNA of the CDR3 is TGTGCCAGCAGTTATGGAGGGCCGGGTCAGCCCCAGCATTTT. As protein: CASSYGGPGQPQHF.

This rearrangement joins TRBV28 to TRBJ1-6, with D possibly matching TRBD1 (6 bases). Germline assignment: CDR1 MDHEN and CDR2 SYDVKM. This CDR3 is 15 amino acids long. The V end was cut by 5 bases, the J end by 3 bases, with 11 bases between. CDR3 nucleotides: TGTGCCAGCAGTGGGGGGGCGGACTATAATTCACCCCTCCACTTT. Protein: CASSGGADYNSPLHF. The full variable domain, in which reference TRBV28 and TRBJ1-6 provide the parts outside the CDR3, is DVKVTQSSRYLVKRTGEKVFLECVQDMDHENMFWYRQDPGLGLRLIYFSYDVKMKEKGDIPEGYSVSREKKERFSLILESASTNQTSMYLCASSGGADYNSPLHFGNGTRLTVT.

This chain connects TRBV28 to TRBJ2-3, with TRBD1 matching over 8 bases. V shed 6 bases and J 6 bases; nucleotides not matched to a gene: 14. This CDR3 is 16 amino acids long. Germline CDR1 is MDHEN and CDR2 is SYDVKM. As DNA, the CDR3 is TGTGCCAGCAGATCAGGGGGCAGGGGGTATGGCGATACGCAGTATTTT. The encoded protein is CASRSGGRGYGDTQYF.

The chain combines TRBV5-1 with TRBJ2-5, with 7 positions matching TRBD1. The trim removed 4 bases at V and 5 bases at J, leaving 11 bases unmatched. The germline gives CDR1 SGHRS, CDR2 YFSETQ. The CDR3 loop spans 15 amino acids. CDR3 sequence reads: CASSPYRGREETQYF. In DNA, the CDR3 is TGCGCCAGCAGCCCTTACAGGGGAAGGGAGGAGACCCAGTACTTC.

The chain employs TRBV5-4 and TRBJ1-6; TRBD1 matches at 8 bases. This CDR3 comprises 17 residues. Trimming at V came to 0 bases and at J to 7 bases, leaving 9 bases not matched to a gene. The germline V gene encodes CDR1 SGHNT and CDR2 YYREEE (reference sequence). The CDR3 reads CASSLGTGPIKNSPLHF. In DNA, the CDR3 is TGTGCCAGCAGCTTGGGGACAGGGCCGATCAAAAATTCACCCCTCCACTTT.

The chain uses TRBV11-3 and TRBJ2-1, with 14 bases that match TRBD2. The CDR3 totals 14 residues. Trimming removed 5 bases from V and 13 bases from J; junction bases left unmatched: 7. Germline V CDR1 and CDR2: SGHNT, YENEEA. The CDR3 nucleotides read TGTGCCAGCAGCCCGGGACTAGCGGGGGTGGGACAGTTCTTC. It is translated as CASSPGLAGVGQFF.

The chain couples TRBV2 to TRBJ2-7; TRBD2 agrees at 11 bases. This CDR3 region has 16 residues. After removal of 2 bases from V and 5 bases from J, the junction contained 8 bases not matched to a gene. Germline lookup yields CDR1 SNHLY and CDR2 FYNNEI. Written as DNA, the CDR3 is TGTGCCAGCAGTGAAATAAATAGCGGGGGGGTCGACGAGCAGTACTTC. Protein product: CASSEINSGGVDEQYF.

This clone was seen just once. The chain employs TRBV6-5 and TRBJ2-7; 10 bases map to TRBD1. Unmatched junction bases numbered 4, after V lost 6 bases and J lost 2 bases. The CDR3 loop spans 14 amino acids. Germline CDR1 reads MNHEY; CDR2 reads SVGAGI. CDR3 region: CASRRGTGAYEQYF. Here the CDR3 DNA reads TGTGCCAGCAGGAGGGGGACAGGGGCCTACGAGCAGTACTTC.

V usage is TRBV5-1 and J usage is TRBJ1-1; D may be TRBD1 (6 bases). The CDR3 extends over 14 amino acids. V was trimmed by 0 bases and J by 5 bases, leaving 11 bases between them. In germline, CDR1 is SGHRS, CDR2 YFSETQ. The CDR3 loop reads CASSLGGGETEAFF. The CDR3 DNA reads TGCGCCAGCAGCTTGGGAGGGGGAGAAACTGAAGCTTTCTTT.

The genes are TRBV7-2 and TRBJ2-3; 10 bases line up with TRBD2. J lost 1 base, V lost 4 bases, and 5 bases had no gene match. This CDR3 is 16 amino acids long. The germline gives CDR1 SGHTA, CDR2 FQGNSA. For the CDR3, the DNA is TGTGCCAGCAGCTCAATAGCGGGGGGCCGCACAGATACGCAGTATTTT. Amino acid sequence: CASSSIAGGRTDTQYF. Supplemented by reference TRBV7-2 and TRBJ2-3, the full variable domain reads GAGVSQSPSNKVTEKGKDVELRCDPISGHTALYWYRQSLGQGLEFLIYFQGNSAPDKSGLPSDRFSAERTGGSVSTLTIQRTQQEDSAVYLCASSSIAGGRTDTQYFGPGTRLTVL.

The rearrangement links TRBV27 to TRBJ2-3, with 9 bases that match TRBD1. The germline V gene encodes CDR1 MNHEY and CDR2 SMNVEV (reference sequence). After removal of 3 bases from V and 1 base from J, the junction contained 5 bases not matched to a gene. The CDR3 runs to 16 residues. The CDR3 nucleotides are TGTGCCAGCAGTTTGGACCGGGACAGGGGCACAGATACGCAGTATTTT. Its protein product is CASSLDRDRGTDTQYF.

The chain recombines TRBV27 with TRBJ1-2, with TRBD1 identical over 10 bases. V lost 6 bases, J lost 7 bases, and 8 bases stayed unmatched. The CDR3 has 14 amino acids. Germline lookup yields CDR1 MNHEY and CDR2 SMNVEV (reference sequence). As DNA, the CDR3 is TGTGCCAGCAGCAGAGACAGGGGGCGCGGTGGCTACACCTTC. Translating it yields CASSRDRGRGGYTF.

The chain joins TRBV19 to TRBJ1-5; 7 positions agree with TRBD1. There are 15 residues in the CDR3. V shed 6 bases and J 5 bases; nucleotides not matched to a gene: 10. Germline V gene sequence: CDR1 LNHDA, CDR2 SQIVND (reference sequence). The CDR3 sequence is CASSTGQGGDQPQHF. The CDR3 DNA sequence: TGTGCCAGTAGCACCGGGCAGGGGGGTGATCAGCCCCAGCATTTT.

The chain joins TRBV28 to TRBJ1-3; possible D gene TRBD1, 6 bases. The V gene's germline CDR1 is MDHEN and CDR2 SYDVKM. The CDR3 extends over 14 amino acids. Trimming took 5 bases from V and 1 from J, leaving 9 bases between them. CDR3 loop: CASSPQGSGNTIYF. The CDR3 DNA reads as TGTGCCAGCAGTCCACAGGGATCTGGAAACACCATATATTTT.

The rearrangement joins TRBV9 to TRBJ1-3; 7 nucleotides match TRBD1. Trimming at V came to 4 bases and at J to 7 bases, leaving 11 bases not matched to a gene. This CDR3 is 15 amino acids long. Germline values: CDR1 SGDLS, CDR2 YYNGEE. CDR3 amino acids: CASSIGGQSANTIYF. The CDR3 DNA follows: TGTGCCAGCAGCATTGGGGGACAGTCAGCGAACACCATATATTTT.